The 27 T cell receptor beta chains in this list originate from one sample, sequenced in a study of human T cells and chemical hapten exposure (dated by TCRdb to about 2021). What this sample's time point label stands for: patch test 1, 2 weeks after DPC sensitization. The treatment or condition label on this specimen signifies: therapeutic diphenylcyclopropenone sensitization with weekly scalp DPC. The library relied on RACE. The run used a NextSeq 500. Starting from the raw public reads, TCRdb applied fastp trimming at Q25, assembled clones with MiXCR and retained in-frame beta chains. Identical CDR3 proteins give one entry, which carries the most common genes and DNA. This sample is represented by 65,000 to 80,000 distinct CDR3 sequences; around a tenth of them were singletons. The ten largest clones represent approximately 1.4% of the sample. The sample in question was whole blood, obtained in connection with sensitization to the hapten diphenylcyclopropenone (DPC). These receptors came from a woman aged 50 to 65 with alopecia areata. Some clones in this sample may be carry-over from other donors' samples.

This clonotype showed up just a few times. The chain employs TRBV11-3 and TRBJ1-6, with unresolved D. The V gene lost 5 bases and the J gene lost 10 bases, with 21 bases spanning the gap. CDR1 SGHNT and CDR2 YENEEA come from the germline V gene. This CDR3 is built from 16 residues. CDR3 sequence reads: CASSPRVLSEGSPLHF. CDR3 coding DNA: TGTGCCAGCAGCCCCCGGGTGCTCTCAGAGGGATCACCCCTCCACTTT.

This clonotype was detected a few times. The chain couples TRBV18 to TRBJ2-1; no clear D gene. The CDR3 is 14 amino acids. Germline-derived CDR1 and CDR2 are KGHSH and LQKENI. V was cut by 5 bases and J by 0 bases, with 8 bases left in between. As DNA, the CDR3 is TGTGCCAGCTCATCGGACCACTCCTACAATGAGCAGTTCTTC. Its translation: CASSSDHSYNEQFF.

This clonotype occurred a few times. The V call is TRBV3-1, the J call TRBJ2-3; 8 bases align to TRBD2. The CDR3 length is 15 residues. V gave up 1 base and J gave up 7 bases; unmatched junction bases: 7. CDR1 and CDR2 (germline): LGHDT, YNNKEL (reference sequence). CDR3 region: CASSQGSGSGNTQYF. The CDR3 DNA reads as TGTGCCAGCAGCCAAGGGAGCGGGAGTGGAAATACGCAGTATTTT.

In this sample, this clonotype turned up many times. CDR3 in amino acids: CASSTGGTAPNIQYF. The CDR3 region has the DNA TGTGCCAGTAGTACGGGAGGGACAGCTCCAAACATTCAGTACTTC. This chain links TRBV19 with TRBJ2-4; maybe TRBD2 (8 bases). This CDR3 has 15 residues. Looked up from germline, CDR1 is LNHDA and CDR2 is SQIVND (reference sequence). Trimming left V 4 bases short and J 6 bases short, with 16 bases between.

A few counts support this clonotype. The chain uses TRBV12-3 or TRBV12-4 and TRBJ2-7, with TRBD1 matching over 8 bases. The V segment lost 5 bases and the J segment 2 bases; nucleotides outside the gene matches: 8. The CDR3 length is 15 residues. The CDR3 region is CASSPQTGDPYEQYF. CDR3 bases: TGTGCCAGCAGTCCACAGACAGGGGACCCCTACGAGCAGTACTTC.

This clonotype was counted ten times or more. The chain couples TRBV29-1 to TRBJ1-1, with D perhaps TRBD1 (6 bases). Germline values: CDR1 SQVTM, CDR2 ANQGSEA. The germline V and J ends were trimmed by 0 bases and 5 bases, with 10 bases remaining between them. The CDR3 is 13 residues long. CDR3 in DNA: TGCAGCGTTGAAGAAACAGGGTGGACTGAAGCTTTCTTT. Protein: CSVEETGWTEAFF.

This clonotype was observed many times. The CDR3 DNA is TGTGCCAGCAGGGGAGCGGGAGGTTCCTACAATGAGCAGTTCTTC. Translation gives CASRGAGGSYNEQFF. The rearrangement uses TRBV2 and TRBJ2-1, with TRBD2 matching over 9 bases. The CDR3 runs 15 residues. In germline, CDR1 is SNHLY, CDR2 FYNNEI. The J segment lost 1 base and the V segment lost 6 bases, leaving 4 bases of the junction unmatched.

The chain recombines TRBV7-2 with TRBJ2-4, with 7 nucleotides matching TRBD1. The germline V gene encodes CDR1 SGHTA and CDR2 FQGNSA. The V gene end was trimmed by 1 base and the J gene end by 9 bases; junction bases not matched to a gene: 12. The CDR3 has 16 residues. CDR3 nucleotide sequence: TGTGCCAGCAGCTTAGTCCTTGACAGGGACGCCAGCATTCAGTACTTC. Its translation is CASSLVLDRDASIQYF.

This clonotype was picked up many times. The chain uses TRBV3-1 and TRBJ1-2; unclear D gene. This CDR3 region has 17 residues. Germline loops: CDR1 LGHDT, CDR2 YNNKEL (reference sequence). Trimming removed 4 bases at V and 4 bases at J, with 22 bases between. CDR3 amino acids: CASSPTPSPGFFYGYTF. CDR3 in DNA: TGTGCCAGCAGCCCCACTCCGTCCCCGGGGTTTTTCTATGGCTACACCTTC.

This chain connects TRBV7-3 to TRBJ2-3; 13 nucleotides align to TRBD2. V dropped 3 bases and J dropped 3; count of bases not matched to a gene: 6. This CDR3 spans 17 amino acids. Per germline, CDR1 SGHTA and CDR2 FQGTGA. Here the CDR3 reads CASSLQPGLAGTDTQYF. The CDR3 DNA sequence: TGTGCCAGCAGCTTGCAACCGGGACTAGCGGGGACAGATACGCAGTATTTT.

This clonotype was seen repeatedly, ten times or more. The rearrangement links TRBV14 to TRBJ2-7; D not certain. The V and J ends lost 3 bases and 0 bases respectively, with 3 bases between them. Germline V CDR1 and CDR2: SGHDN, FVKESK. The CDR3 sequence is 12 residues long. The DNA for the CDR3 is TGTGCCAGCAGCCAGGTCTCCTACGAGCAGTACTTC. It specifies CASSQVSYEQYF.

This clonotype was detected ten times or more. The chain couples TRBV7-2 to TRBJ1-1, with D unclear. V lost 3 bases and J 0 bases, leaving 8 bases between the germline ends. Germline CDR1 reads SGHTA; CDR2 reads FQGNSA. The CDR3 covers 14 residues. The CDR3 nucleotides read TGTGCCAGCAGCTTGGCAGCAATGAACACTGAAGCTTTCTTT. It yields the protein CASSLAAMNTEAFF.

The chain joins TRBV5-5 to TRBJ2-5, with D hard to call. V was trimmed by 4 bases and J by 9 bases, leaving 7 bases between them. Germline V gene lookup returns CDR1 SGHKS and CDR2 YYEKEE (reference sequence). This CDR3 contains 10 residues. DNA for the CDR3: TGTGCCAGCAGCAATCGGGCCCAGTACTTC. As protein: CASSNRAQYF.

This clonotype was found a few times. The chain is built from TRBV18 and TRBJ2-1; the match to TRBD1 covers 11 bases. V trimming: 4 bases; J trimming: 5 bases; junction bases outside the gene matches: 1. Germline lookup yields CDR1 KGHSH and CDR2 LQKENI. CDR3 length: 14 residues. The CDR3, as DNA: TGTGCCAGCTCACGGGACAGGGGGGACAATGAGCAGTTCTTC. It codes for CASSRDRGDNEQFF.

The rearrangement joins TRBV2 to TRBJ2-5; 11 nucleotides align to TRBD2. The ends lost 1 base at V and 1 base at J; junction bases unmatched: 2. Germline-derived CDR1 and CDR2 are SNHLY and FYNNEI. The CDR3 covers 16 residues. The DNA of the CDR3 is TGTGCCAGCAGTGAAGGACTAGCGGGGTCCCAAGAGACCCAGTACTTC. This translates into CASSEGLAGSQETQYF.

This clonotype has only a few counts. The CDR3 spells CASSQEGFRADIQYF. In nucleotides, the CDR3 is TGTGCCAGCAGTCAGGAGGGATTTAGGGCGGACATTCAGTACTTC. The rearrangement links TRBV6-2 or TRBV6-3 to TRBJ2-4; TRBD2 is a possible D gene (6 bases). The V gene's germline CDR1 is MNHEY and CDR2 SVGEGT. V lost 5 bases, J lost 8 bases, and 19 bases lay in between. The CDR3 runs to 15 residues.

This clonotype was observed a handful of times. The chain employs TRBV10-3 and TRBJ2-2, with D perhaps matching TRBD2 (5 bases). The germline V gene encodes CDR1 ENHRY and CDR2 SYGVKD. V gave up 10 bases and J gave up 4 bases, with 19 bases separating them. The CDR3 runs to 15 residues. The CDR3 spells CATAPRTAGTGELFF. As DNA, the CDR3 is TGTGCCACCGCCCCCCGGACCGCGGGCACCGGGGAGCTGTTTTTT.

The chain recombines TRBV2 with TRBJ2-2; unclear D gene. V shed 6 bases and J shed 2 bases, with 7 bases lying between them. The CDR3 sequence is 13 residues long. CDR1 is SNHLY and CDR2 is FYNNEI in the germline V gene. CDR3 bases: TGTGCCAGCAGACGGTTCAACACCGGGGAGCTGTTTTTT. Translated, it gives CASRRFNTGELFF.

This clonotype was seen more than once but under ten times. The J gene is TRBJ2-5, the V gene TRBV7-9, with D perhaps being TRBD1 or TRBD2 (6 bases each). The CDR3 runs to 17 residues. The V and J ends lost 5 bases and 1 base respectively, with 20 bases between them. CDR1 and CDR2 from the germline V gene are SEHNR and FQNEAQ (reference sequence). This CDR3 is CASSEGPRGGTQETQYF. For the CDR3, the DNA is TGTGCCAGCAGCGAGGGTCCCAGGGGCGGGACCCAAGAGACCCAGTACTTC. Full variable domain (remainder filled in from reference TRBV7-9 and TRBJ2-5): DTGVSQNPRHKITKRGQNVTFRCDPISEHNRLYWYRQTLGQGPEFLTYFQNEAQLEKSRLLSDRFSAERPKGSFSTLEIQRTEQGDSAMYLCASSEGPRGGTQETQYFGPGTRLLVL.

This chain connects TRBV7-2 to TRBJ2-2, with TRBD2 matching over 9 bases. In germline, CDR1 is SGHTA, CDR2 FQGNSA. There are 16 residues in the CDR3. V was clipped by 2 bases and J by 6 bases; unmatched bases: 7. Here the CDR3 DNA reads TGTGCCAGCAGCTTAAGTCCTGGACTAGCGTCCGGGGAGCTGTTTTTT. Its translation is CASSLSPGLASGELFF.

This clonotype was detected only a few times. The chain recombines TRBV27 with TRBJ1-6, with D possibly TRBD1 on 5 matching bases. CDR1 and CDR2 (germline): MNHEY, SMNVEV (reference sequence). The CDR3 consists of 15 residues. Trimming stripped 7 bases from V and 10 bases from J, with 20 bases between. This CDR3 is CASKTTGRAESPLHF. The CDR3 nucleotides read TGTGCCAGCAAAACTACTGGCAGGGCCGAATCACCCCTCCACTTT.

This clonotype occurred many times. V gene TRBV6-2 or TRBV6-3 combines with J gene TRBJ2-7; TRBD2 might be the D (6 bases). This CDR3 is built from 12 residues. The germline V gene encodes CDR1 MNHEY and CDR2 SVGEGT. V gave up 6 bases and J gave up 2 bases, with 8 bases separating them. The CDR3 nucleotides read TGTGCCAGCAGACGCGGGACCTACGAGCAGTACTTC. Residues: CASRRGTYEQYF.

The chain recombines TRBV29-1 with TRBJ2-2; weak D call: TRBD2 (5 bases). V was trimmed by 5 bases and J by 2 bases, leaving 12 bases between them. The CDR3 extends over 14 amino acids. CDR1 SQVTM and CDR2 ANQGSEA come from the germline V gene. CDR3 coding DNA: TGCAGCGTTTCCTGGACTGGAAACACCGGGGAGCTGTTTTTT. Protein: CSVSWTGNTGELFF.

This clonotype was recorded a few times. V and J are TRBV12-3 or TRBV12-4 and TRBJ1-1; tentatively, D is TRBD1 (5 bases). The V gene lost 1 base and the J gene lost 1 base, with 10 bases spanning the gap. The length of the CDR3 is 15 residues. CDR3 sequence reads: CASSLVGQPNTEAFF. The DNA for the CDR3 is TGTGCCAGCAGTTTAGTGGGGCAGCCGAACACTGAAGCTTTCTTT.

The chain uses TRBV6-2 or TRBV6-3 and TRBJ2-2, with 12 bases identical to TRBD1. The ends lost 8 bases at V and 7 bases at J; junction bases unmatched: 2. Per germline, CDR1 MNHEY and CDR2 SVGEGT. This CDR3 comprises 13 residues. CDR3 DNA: TGTGCCAGCGGGACAGGGGGCTACGGGGAGCTGTTTTTT. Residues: CASGTGGYGELFF.

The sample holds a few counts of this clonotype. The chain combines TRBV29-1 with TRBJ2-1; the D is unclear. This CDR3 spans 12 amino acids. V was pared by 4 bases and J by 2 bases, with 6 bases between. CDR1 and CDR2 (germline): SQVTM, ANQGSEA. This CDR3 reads CSVVTTYNEQFF. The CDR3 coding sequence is TGCAGCGTTGTGACCACCTACAATGAGCAGTTCTTC.

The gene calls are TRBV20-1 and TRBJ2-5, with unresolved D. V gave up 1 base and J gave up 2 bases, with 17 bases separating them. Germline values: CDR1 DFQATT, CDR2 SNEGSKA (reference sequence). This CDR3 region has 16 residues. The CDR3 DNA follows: TGCAGTGCTAGAGGAAGGGTAGCTGAACCACAAGAGACCCAGTACTTC. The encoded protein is CSARGRVAEPQETQYF.